This T cell receptor (beta chain) was observed in a study of blood T cell repertoires in COVID-19 (dated by TCRdb to 2018 to 2021). Study-level background: Samples from collaborators originated in the United States, Italy and Spain and spanned both the acute and convalescent phases of COVID-19. The prospective study material was composed of cDNA or gDNA derived from T cells, B-cell-depleted T cells, or PBMCs. The dataset comprised deeply sampled blood TCRbeta repertoires from subjects exposed to, actively infected with, or recovered from COVID-19. The repertoires were released in a freely available public database intended as a resource for research on the immune response to SARS-CoV-2. The samples were drawn from two sources: the first 160 participants of the ongoing ImmuneRACE study, and 1,000 to 1,500 subjects contributed by 6 global collaborators. The sample metadata nearly always contained a de-identified subject ID, COVID-19 status, age in years and sex. Where available, HLA class I and class II types were obtained from metadata supplied by the sample provider rather than from assay-based typing. The research as a whole found: The amount of clinical and demographic metadata varied by source and participant and was provided uncurated.

Whole blood was collected in K2EDTA tubes by collaborating institutions according to the institutions' own protocols. For TCRbeta analysis, collaborator samples were shipped as frozen whole blood, as isolated PBMCs, or as DNA extracted from either sample type. The CDR3 runs 16 amino acids, cysteine and phenylalanine included. Only CDR3 DNA is held: 48 bases, read in frame from base 1. Based on the germline V gene (reference sequence), the CDR1 and CDR2 sequences are LGHDT and YNNKEL. V ends up 7 bases short and J 2 bases short, with an unmatched junction base count of 13. This clone has only a few counts. It has no known antigen specificity. No much larger clone is present one base from it, and per-base qualities are unavailable. TCRbeta CDR3 regions were amplified from genomic DNA using the immunoSEQ Assay, a bias-controlled multiplex PCR. The study's processing was this. The number of nucleated cells in each sample was estimated by amplification of reference gene primers within the assay. To quantify the absolute abundance of each unique TCRbeta CDR3 rearrangement, sequence reads were collapsed and filtered. For each sample, productive Simpson clonality was calculated as the square root of Simpson's diversity index over productive rearrangements. In its TCRdb copy, this immuneACCESS table keeps in-frame sequences only and misses some clones. Where compared with another copy, unresolved V genes explain less than half of these, and the others have no known cause. V and J calls and clone size are as listed in that table; D and trimming were resolved from the DNA. In this sample the table shows 300,000 or so clones, around 81% of which occur a single time. The leading ten clones occupy about 4% of the sample.

The chain couples TRBV3-1 (or the pseudogene TRBV3-2) to TRBJ1-2; TRBD1 matches 7 bases in the middle. The TCR comes from a woman between 45 and 60 years old with active or convalescent COVID-19. The sequenced material came from peripheral blood. The sequence in DNA is TGTGCCAGCAAGCCCGACAGGGCTTCGGTAAACTATGGCTACACCTTC. This translates into CASKPDRASVNYGYTF.